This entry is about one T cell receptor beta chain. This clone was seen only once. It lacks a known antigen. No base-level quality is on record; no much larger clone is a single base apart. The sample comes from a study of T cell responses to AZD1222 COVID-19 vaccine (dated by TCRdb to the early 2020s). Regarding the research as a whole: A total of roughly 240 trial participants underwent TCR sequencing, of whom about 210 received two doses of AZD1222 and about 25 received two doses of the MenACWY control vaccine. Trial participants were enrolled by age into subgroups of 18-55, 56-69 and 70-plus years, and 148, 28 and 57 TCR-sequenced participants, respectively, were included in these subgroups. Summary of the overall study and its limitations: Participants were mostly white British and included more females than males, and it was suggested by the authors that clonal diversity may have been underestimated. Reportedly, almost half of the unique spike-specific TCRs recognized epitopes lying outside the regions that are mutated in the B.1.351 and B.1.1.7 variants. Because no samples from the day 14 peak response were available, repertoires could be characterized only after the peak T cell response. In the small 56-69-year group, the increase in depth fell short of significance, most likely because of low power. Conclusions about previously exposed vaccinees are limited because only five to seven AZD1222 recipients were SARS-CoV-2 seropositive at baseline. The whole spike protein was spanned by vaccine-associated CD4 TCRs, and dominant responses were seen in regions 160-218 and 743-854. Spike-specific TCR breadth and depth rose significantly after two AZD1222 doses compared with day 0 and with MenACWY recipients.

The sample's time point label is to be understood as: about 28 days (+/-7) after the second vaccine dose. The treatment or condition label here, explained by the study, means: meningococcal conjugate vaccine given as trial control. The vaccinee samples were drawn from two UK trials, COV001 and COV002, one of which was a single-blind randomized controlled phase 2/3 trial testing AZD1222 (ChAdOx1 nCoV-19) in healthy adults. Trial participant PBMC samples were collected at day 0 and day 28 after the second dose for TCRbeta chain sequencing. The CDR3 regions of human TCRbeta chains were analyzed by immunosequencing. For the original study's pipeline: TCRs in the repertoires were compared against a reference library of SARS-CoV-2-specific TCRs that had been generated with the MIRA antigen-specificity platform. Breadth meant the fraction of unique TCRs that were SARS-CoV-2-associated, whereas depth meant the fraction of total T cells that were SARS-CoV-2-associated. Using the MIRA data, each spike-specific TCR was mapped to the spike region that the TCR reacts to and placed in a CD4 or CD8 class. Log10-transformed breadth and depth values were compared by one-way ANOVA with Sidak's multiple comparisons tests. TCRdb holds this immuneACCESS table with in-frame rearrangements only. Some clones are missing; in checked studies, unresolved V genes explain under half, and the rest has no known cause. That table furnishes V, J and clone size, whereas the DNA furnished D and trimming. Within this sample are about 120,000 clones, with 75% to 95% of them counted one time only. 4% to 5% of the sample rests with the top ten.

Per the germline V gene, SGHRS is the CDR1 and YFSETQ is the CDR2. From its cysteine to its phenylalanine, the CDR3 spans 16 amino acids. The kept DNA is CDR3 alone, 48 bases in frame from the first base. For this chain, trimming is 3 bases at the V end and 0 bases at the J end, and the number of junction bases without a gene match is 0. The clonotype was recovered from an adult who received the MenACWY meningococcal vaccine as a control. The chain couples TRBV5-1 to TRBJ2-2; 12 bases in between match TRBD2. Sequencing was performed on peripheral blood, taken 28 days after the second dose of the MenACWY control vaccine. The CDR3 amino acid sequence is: CASSWTSGANTGELFF. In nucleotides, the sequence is TGCGCCAGCAGCTGGACTAGCGGGGCGAACACCGGGGAGCTGTTTTTT.